This T cell receptor (beta chain) appears in the sequencing data of a study of T-cell memory formation after mild COVID-19. Study-level background: TCR clusters were largely donor specific. Findings and limits, study-wide: Contracting CD8+ clones were enriched in EMRA, CD4+ mainly in CM and EM.

The CDR3 sequence is 14 residues long. CDR1 is MNHEY and CDR2 is SMNVEV in the germline V gene (reference sequence). The 5'RACE method, run with constant-segment primers, produced TCR alpha and TCR beta cDNA libraries (carrying sample barcodes and UMIs). A single record per CDR3 protein comes from TCRdb applying MiXCR to the 5' RACE reads. The sample consists of 580,000 or so distinct CDR3 sequences, 15% to 20% of them appearing once. As for this clonotype: Its antigen remains unidentified. At one boundary the junction diverges from the germline segment, which might be a read error.

The material sequenced was PBMCs or a T cell subset sorted from them (not recorded which). This TCR came from an adult woman who had mild COVID-19 (a few samples of this study predate the infection). Cell type and time point are not known. The chain carries TRBV27 and TRBJ1-5; a possible D gene is TRBD1 (6 bases). CDR3 bases: TGTGCCAGCAGTTTAATGGGCCCGGACAGCCCCCATCATTTT. Its protein is CASSLMGPDSPHHF.